This TCR beta chain originates from a study of blood T cell repertoires in COVID-19. Whole-study context: Samples came from the United States, Italy and Spain, spanning acute and convalescent COVID-19.

During active infection, Seattle patients enrolled and were then monitored through disease. Original handling: Nucleated cell number was recorded as an estimate derived from reference gene primer amplification. Libraries were prepared by immunoSEQ multiplex PCR; TCRdb keeps only in-frame clonotypes and omits some of them. The V and J calls and clone size were taken over from that table, and D and trimming were inferred from the DNA. The sample lists 250,000 to 300,000 clones, around 88% seen once, with roughly 13% in the top ten. Trimming cost V 6 bases and J 2 bases, with 8 bases left between them. The CDR3 consists of 13 residues. Looked up from germline, CDR1 is ENHRY and CDR2 is SYGVKD.

This sequence originates from a woman between 65 and 79 years old with COVID-19, enrolled during active disease. Sequenced input: peripheral blood. The gene calls are TRBV10-3 and TRBJ2-1; D possibly corresponds to TRBD1 (5 bases). This CDR3 is CAIRTDTYNEQFF. The CDR3 DNA reads as TGTGCCATCAGAACGGACACCTACAATGAGCAGTTCTTC.